The sample holds a few counts of the clone carrying this T cell receptor beta chain. This sample was included in a study of Ad26.COV2.S vaccination and SARS-CoV-2 variants. Sequencing used immunoSEQ multiplex PCR; TCRdb keeps in-frame clones, though not all of them. The table records approximately 340,000 clones, roughly 85% of them present only once. The treatment: around 19 received Ad26.COV2.S at low or high dose, single or two shots; roughly five received placebo; per-sample allocation not given. Repertoires come from day 63 after the first vaccine or placebo injection. The CDR3 totals 13 residues. V was pared by 1 base and J by 6 bases, with 7 bases between. Germline V CDR1 and CDR2: MGHRA, YSYEKL.

The rearrangement links TRBV4-1 to TRBJ2-1; D not certain. This material consisted of peripheral blood, taken in a trial of Ad26.COV2.S vaccine versus placebo. This clonotype was obtained from a person between 18 and 59 years old who received the Ad26.COV2.S COVID-19 vaccine or a placebo. CDR3 nucleotide sequence: TGCGCCAGCAGCCAAGGACGGTCCAATGAGCAGTTCTTC. Translation: CASSQGRSNEQFF.